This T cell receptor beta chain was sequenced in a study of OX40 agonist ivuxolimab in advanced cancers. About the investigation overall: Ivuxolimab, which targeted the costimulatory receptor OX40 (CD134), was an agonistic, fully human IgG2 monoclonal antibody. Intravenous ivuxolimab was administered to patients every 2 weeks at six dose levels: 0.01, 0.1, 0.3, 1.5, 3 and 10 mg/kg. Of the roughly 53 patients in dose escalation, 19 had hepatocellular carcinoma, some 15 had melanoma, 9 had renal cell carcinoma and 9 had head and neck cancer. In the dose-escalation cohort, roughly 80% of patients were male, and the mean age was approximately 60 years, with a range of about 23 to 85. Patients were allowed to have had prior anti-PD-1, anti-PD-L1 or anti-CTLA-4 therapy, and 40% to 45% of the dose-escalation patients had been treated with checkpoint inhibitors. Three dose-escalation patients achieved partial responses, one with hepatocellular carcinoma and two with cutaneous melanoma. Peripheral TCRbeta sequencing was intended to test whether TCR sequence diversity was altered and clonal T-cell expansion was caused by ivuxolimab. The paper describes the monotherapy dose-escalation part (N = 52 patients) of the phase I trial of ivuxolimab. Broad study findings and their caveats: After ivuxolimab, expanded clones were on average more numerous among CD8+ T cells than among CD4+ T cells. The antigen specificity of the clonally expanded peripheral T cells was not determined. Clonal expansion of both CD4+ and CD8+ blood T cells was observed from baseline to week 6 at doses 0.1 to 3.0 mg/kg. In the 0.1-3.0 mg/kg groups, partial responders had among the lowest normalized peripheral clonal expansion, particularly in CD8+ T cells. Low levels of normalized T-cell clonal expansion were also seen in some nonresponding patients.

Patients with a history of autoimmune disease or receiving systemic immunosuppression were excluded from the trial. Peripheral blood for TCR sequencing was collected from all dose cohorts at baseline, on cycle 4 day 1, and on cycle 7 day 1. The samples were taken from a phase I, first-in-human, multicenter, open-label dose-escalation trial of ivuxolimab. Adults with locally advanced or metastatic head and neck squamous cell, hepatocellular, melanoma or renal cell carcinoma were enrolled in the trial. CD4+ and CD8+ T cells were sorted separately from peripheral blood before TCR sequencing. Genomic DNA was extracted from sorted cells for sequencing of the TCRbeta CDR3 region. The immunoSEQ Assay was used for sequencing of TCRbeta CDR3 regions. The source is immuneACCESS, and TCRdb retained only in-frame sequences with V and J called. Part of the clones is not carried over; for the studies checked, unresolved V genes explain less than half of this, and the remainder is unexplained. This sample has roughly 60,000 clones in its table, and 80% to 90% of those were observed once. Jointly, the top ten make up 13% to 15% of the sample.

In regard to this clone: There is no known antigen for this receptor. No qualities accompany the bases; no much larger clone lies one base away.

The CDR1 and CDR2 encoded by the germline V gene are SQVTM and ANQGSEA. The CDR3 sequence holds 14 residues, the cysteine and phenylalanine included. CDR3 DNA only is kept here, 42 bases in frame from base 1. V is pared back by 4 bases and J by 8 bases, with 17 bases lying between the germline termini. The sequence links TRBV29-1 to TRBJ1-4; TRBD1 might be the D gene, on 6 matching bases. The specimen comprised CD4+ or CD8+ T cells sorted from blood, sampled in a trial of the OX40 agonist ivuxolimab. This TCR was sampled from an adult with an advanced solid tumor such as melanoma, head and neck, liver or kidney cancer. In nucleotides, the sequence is TGCAGCGTTGTCTGGCCAGGGGATGGAGAAAAACTGTTTTTT. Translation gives CSVVWPGDGEKLFF.